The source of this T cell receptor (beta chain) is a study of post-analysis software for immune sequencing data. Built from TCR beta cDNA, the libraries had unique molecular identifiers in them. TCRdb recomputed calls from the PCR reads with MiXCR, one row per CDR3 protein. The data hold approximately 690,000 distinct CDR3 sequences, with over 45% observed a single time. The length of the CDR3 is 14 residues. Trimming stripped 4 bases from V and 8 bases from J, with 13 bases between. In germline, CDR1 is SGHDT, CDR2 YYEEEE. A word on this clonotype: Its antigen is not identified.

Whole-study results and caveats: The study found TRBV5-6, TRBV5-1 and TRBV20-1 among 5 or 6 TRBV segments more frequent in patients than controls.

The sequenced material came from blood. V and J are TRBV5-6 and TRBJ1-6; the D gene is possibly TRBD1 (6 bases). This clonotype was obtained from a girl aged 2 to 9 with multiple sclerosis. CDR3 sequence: CASSRGPGDSPLHF. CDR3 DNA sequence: TGTGCCAGCAGCCGGGGCCCAGGGGATTCACCCCTCCACTTT.